Below, 7 T cell receptor beta chains from the same sample are listed, as sequenced in a study of identical twins. TCRdb re-called the 5' RACE reads through MiXCR, storing one row per CDR3 protein. The data contain approximately 500,000 distinct CDR3 sequences, 13% to 15% of them singletons. The same specimen was also included in a second study, on yellow fever vaccine responses in identical twins.

Input material: CD4+ T cells sorted from blood. The receptor set was obtained from a woman between 18 and 30 years old in good health.

The V and J genes are TRBV6-2 or TRBV6-3 and TRBJ1-2, with no clear D. V lost 6 bases to trimming and J lost 4 bases, with 9 bases between them. The CDR3 is 12 residues long. Looked up from germline, CDR1 is MNHEY and CDR2 is SVGEGT. CDR3 protein: CASSRLSYGYTF. CDR3 DNA: TGTGCCAGCAGCCGTCTGTCCTATGGCTACACCTTC.

This clonotype was seen more than once but under ten times. The chain recombines TRBV12-3 or TRBV12-4 with TRBJ2-7; the D gene could be TRBD1 or TRBD2 (5 bases each). This CDR3 contains 14 residues. V dropped 5 bases and J dropped 4 bases, with 15 bases sitting between them. CDR3 residues: CASSPERGVYEQYV. DNA for the CDR3: TGTGCCAGCAGTCCCGAACGAGGGGTATACGAGCAGTACGTC.

This clonotype appeared a few times. The chain links TRBV25-1 to TRBJ1-2; TRBD1 matches 7 bases. The germline V gene encodes CDR1 MGHDK and CDR2 SYGVNS. V shed 1 base and J 7 bases; nucleotides not matched to a gene: 6. CDR3 length equals 14 residues. The CDR3 DNA sequence: TGTGCCAGCAGTGAATGGGCAGGGGGAGGTGGCTACACCTTC. It encodes CASSEWAGGGGYTF.

The V gene is TRBV6-5, the J gene TRBJ2-1; 8 bases align to TRBD2. Germline V gene sequence: CDR1 MNHEY, CDR2 SVGAGI. The J segment lost 2 bases and the V segment lost 2 bases, leaving 2 bases of the junction unmatched. The CDR3 spans 15 residues. The CDR3: CASSYRGLAYNEQFF. The CDR3 coding sequence is TGTGCCAGCAGTTACAGGGGACTAGCCTACAATGAGCAGTTCTTC.

The chain couples TRBV12-3 or TRBV12-4 to TRBJ2-7; 8 bases fit TRBD1. The CDR3 is 15 residues long. J gave up 5 bases and V 2 bases, and 8 bases lay outside the gene matches. CDR3 in DNA: TGTGCCAGCAGTTTAATTTGGACAGGGACCCACGAGCAGTACTTC. Translating gives CASSLIWTGTHEQYF.

Regarding this clonotype: As the CDR3 is not closed by the conserved phenylalanine or tryptophan, this likely results from a read error. J is TRBJ2-7 and V is TRBV11-3; D is uncertain. This CDR3 is built from 15 residues. Germline CDR1 and CDR2: SGHNT and YENEEA. V shed 4 bases and J shed 0 bases, with 13 bases lying between them. CDR3 DNA: TGTGCCAGCAGCTCCCGCTCGCAGAGCTCCTACGAGCAGTACTGC. This codes for CASSSRSQSSYEQYC.

This clonotype was detected ten times or more. Written as DNA, the CDR3 is TGTGCCAGCAGTTACTGGGGGACAGGGGGCAATGAGCAGTTCTTC. Its translation: CASSYWGTGGNEQFF. The chain combines TRBV6-5 with TRBJ2-1, with 11 positions matching TRBD1. The CDR3 covers 15 residues. With V trimmed by 1 base and J by 6 bases, 2 bases remained unmatched. CDR1 and CDR2 from the germline V gene are MNHEY and SVGAGI.